Below are 13 T cell receptor beta chains sequenced from a single sample in a study of cytomegalovirus exposure and HLA in healthy donors. The PCR employed 60 Vbeta primers together with 13 Jbeta primers. Some clones are missing from TCRdb's copy, which holds only in-frame ones; the method was immunoSEQ multiplex PCR. The profile covers approximately 150,000 clones, with 70% to 90% appearing a single time and over 2% taken by the ten largest. Sequenced input: PBMCs. These receptors originate from a young man in good health and CMV-seropositive.

This clone was detected only once. The chain recombines TRBV7-2 with TRBJ1-3; weak D call: TRBD1 (6 bases). V was cut by 5 bases and J by 0 bases, with 11 bases left in between. The CDR3 contains 15 residues. The germline V gene has CDR1 SGHTA and CDR2 FQGNSA. The CDR3 DNA reads TGTGCCAGCAGCCCGGGACACAACTCTGGAAACACCATATATTTT. This translates into CASSPGHNSGNTIYF.

The rearrangement joins TRBV11-1 to TRBJ2-1; 7 bases line up with TRBD2. The germline V gene has CDR1 SGHAT and CDR2 FQDESV (reference sequence). Trimming at V came to 5 bases and at J to 10 bases, leaving 26 bases not matched to a gene. CDR3 size: 19 residues. CDR3 region: CASSPRGGLAAYGVGEQFF. DNA of the CDR3: TGTGCCAGCAGCCCCCGGGGTGGCCTAGCGGCATATGGGGTGGGGGAGCAGTTCTTC.

V usage is TRBV5-1 and J usage is TRBJ2-5; 7 bases are shared with TRBD1. The CDR3 has 15 amino acids. CDR1 is SGHRS, CDR2 YFSETQ, per germline. V lost 5 bases, J lost 1 base, and 8 bases stayed unmatched. CDR3 in amino acids: CASSRRDSLQETQYF. The CDR3, as DNA: TGCGCCAGCAGTCGCCGGGACAGCCTCCAAGAGACCCAGTACTTC.

Only one count was recorded for this clone. The chain couples TRBV7-8 to TRBJ1-5, with TRBD1 identical over 7 bases. This CDR3 has 18 amino acids. The J segment lost 4 bases and the V segment lost 5 bases, leaving 17 bases of the junction unmatched. CDR1 and CDR2 (germline): SGHVS, FQNEAQ. The CDR3 loop reads CASSPNIWDSGLNQPQHF. As DNA, the CDR3 is TGTGCCAGCAGCCCGAATATTTGGGACAGCGGTCTAAATCAGCCCCAGCATTTT.

This chain links TRBV7-9 with TRBJ1-1; no reliable D call. The V gene's germline CDR1 is SEHNR and CDR2 FQNEAQ (reference sequence). V was clipped by 5 bases and J by 1 base, with 17 bases between them. The length of the CDR3 is 16 residues. The CDR3 protein is CASSLTPTHKNTEAFF. Here the CDR3 DNA reads TGTGCCAGCAGCCTCACCCCCACCCACAAGAACACTGAAGCTTTCTTT.

This chain links TRBV21-1 with TRBJ2-7; the table's D call, TRBD2, has no DNA check behind it. TRBV21-1 is a pseudogene. This CDR3 comprises 21 residues. The CDR3 loop is CASSKAGVKSTSGRAGYEQYV. The CDR3 DNA reads as TGTGCCAGCAGCAAAGCGGGCGTCAAAAGCACTAGCGGGAGGGCCGGGTACGAGCAGTACGTC.

This chain links TRBV29-1 with TRBJ2-5; D possibly corresponds to TRBD2 (6 bases). This CDR3 has 14 residues. Per the germline V gene, CDR1 is SQVTM and CDR2 is ANQGSEA. Trimming pared 4 bases from V and 7 bases from J, leaving 19 bases between. CDR3 sequence: CSVAGTQGGGTQYF. CDR3 nucleotides: TGCAGCGTTGCCGGGACTCAGGGAGGAGGGACCCAGTACTTC.

This clone came up once. The V and J genes are TRBV6-6 and TRBJ1-2; D is uncertain. Trimming removed 2 bases from V and 3 bases from J, with 10 bases in between. Germline V gives CDR1 MNHNY, CDR2 SVGAGI (reference sequence). The CDR3 is made up of 14 amino acids. The CDR3 reads CASSYDGPDYGYTF. The CDR3 bases are TGTGCCAGCAGTTACGATGGGCCGGACTATGGCTACACCTTC.

The genes are TRBV4-1 and TRBJ1-2; unclear D gene. V shed 4 bases and J shed 3 bases, with 15 bases lying between them. Per germline, CDR1 MGHRA and CDR2 YSYEKL. This CDR3 has 15 amino acids. For the CDR3, the DNA is TGCGCCAGCAGCCGTGTTGAGGGTTATTACTATGGCTACACCTTC. Protein product: CASSRVEGYYYGYTF.

This clone was seen a single time. The J gene is TRBJ2-2, the V gene TRBV5-1, with 9 bases that match TRBD1. Germline V CDR1 and CDR2: SGHRS, YFSETQ. V was clipped by 0 bases and J by 1 base; unmatched bases: 1. The CDR3 sequence is 16 residues long. The DNA for the CDR3 is TGCGCCAGCAGCTTGGCGGGACAGGGGAACACCGGGGAGCTGTTTTTT. It specifies CASSLAGQGNTGELFF.

V and J are TRBV19 and TRBJ2-5; 8 bases fit TRBD2. Germline lookup yields CDR1 LNHDA and CDR2 SQIVND (reference sequence). V was pared by 3 bases and J by 2 bases, with 2 bases of the junction left unmatched. The CDR3 consists of 14 residues. The CDR3 is CASSIQREQETQYF. The DNA for the CDR3 is TGTGCCAGTAGTATCCAGCGGGAGCAAGAGACCCAGTACTTC.

The J gene is TRBJ1-1, the V gene TRBV7-2, with 10 positions matching TRBD1. CDR1 SGHTA and CDR2 FQGNSA come from the germline V gene. This CDR3 spans 16 amino acids. V lost 5 bases to trimming and J lost 7 bases; unmatched junction nucleotides: 13. CDR3 in DNA: TGTGCCAGCAGCCCCATAGCGACAGGGGGCGCGGGTGAAGCTTTCTTT. Translated: CASSPIATGGAGEAFF.

The chain combines TRBV25-1 with TRBJ1-5; 10 bases are shared with TRBD1. The CDR3 length is 18 residues. The V gene end was trimmed by 4 bases and the J gene end by 2 bases; junction bases not matched to a gene: 11. Germline values: CDR1 MGHDK, CDR2 SYGVNS. The CDR3 sequence is CASSALRDRGRGNQPQHF. The CDR3 DNA follows: TGTGCCAGCAGTGCCCTTCGGGACAGGGGTCGCGGCAATCAGCCCCAGCATTTT.